Below are 5 T cell receptor beta chains sequenced from a single sample in a study of tumor and adjacent non-tumor tissue in lung cancer. No cell sorting was done before RNA was extracted from the tissue. TCRbeta libraries were built with three rounds of nested PCR, modified from ARM-PCR. Each CDR3 protein is one row after TCRdb ran MiXCR on the multiplex PCR reads. The table includes approximately 86,000 distinct CDR3 sequences, about two thirds detected once. The sample comprised lung tumor tissue. Source of these receptors: a woman aged 40 to 49 with non-small cell lung cancer.

CDR3: CASGGWDRGLLGAEAFF. The CDR3 DNA is TGTGCCAGCGGTGGCTGGGACAGGGGACTTCTTGGGGCTGAAGCTTTCTTT. The genes are TRBV6-1 and TRBJ1-1; TRBD1 matches 10 bases. From germline, CDR1 is MNHNS and CDR2 SASEGT. Germline trimming cut 8 bases from V and 6 bases from J; bases unmatched to any gene: 18. This CDR3 has 17 residues.

A remark on this clonotype: This likely comes from a read error, as the CDR3 has no conserved phenylalanine or tryptophan at its end. It is unclear where the CDR3 begins or ends on the DNA, so no DNA is shown, and the CDR3 is as TCRdb lists it. The V call is TRBV20-1, the J call TRBJ2-7; TRBD1 is the table's D call and was not checked against the DNA. Germline V CDR1 and CDR2: DFQATT, SNEGSKA (reference sequence). The length of the CDR3 is 12 amino acids, counting both ends. This CDR3 is CSARKDTGELYL.

Concerning this clonotype: The junction shows a germline mismatch at one end, possibly a read error. This rearrangement joins TRBV11-2 to TRBJ2-1, with 7 nucleotides matching TRBD2. This CDR3 comprises 18 residues. CDR1 and CDR2 (germline): SGHAT, FQNNGV. For the CDR3, the DNA is TGTACCAGCAGCTTAGGGAGGCGGGGGTATTCCTCCTTCAATAAGCAGTTCTTC. It yields the protein CTSSLGRRGYSSFNKQFF.

This chain links TRBV20-1 with TRBJ2-3; TRBD2 agrees at 13 bases. The V segment lost 7 bases and the J segment 1 base; nucleotides outside the gene matches: 17. This CDR3 region has 19 residues. The V gene's germline CDR1 is DFQATT and CDR2 SNEGSKA (reference sequence). CDR3 coding DNA: TGCAGTGTGGATAGCGGGACTAGCGGGACCAAGACACGCACAGATACGCAGTATTTT. This gives the protein CSVDSGTSGTKTRTDTQYF.

As concerns this clonotype: The junction and the germline gene differ at one end; a read error may be behind it. The chain recombines TRBV11-3 with TRBJ2-1, with a tentative D call TRBD2 (5 bases). The CDR3 spans 15 residues. Germline V gene lookup returns CDR1 SGHNT and CDR2 YENEEA. The CDR3 spells CASSFRPWEYNERFF. The CDR3 region has the DNA TGTGCCAGCAGCTTCCGCCCCTGGGAGTACAATGAGCGGTTCTTC.